Listed below are T cell receptor beta chains from one sample, sequenced in a study of blood T cell repertoires in COVID-19. Sequencing was performed with immunoSEQ multiplex PCR; in TCRdb, only in-frame clones are kept and a portion is missing. The sample yields 150,000 to 200,000 clones, more than 75% seen once. Sequenced material: peripheral blood. These receptors were obtained from a man aged 18-30 years with active or convalescent COVID-19. CDR3s include the opening cysteine and the closing phenylalanine or tryptophan. Each record gives: CDR3 DNA, CDR3 protein, D gene, V gene, clone size, J gene. A D gene is named only where the DNA matches it firmly. Rows may omit the clone size; those that give it use once, few, many or a size class.

TGTGCCAGCAGCCGCTCCGGGAAGGATAAACCAGGGCAGTATTTT | CASSRSGKDKPGQYF | - | TRBV3-1/TRBV3-2 | - | TRBJ2-3
TGTGCCAGCAGTTCAGCGGGAGGGTACACCGGGGAGCTGTTTTTT | CASSSAGGYTGELFF | TRBD2 | TRBV6-2/TRBV6-3 | - | TRBJ2-2
TGTGCCAGCAGCTTAGGAGGACTAGCGGACTACGAGCAGTACTTC | CASSLGGLADYEQYF | TRBD2 | TRBV11-3 | - | TRBJ2-7
TGTGCCAGCACCCCTACAGGGGGCAACACTGAAGCTTTCTTT | CASTPTGGNTEAFF | TRBD1 | TRBV4-2 | - | TRBJ1-1
TGTGCCAGCAATAGACCGACAGGCAAGAACACTGAAGCTTTCTTT | CASNRPTGKNTEAFF | - | TRBV5-6 | - | TRBJ1-1
TGTGCCAGCTCCCAGATTCAGAGGACAGTGGGAGAAAAACTGTTTTTT | CASSQIQRTVGEKLFF | - | TRBV18 | - | TRBJ1-4
TGCGCCAGCAGCGACTCGAACGGAGAGACCCAGTACTTC | CASSDSNGETQYF | - | TRBV4-1 | - | TRBJ2-5
TGTGCCAGCAGAACAGGGTTGAACACTGAAGCTTTCTTT | CASRTGLNTEAFF | - | TRBV7-2 | - | TRBJ1-1
TGTGCCAGCAGTGTAAGGGGGGGAGATACGCAGTATTTT | CASSVRGGDTQYF | - | TRBV2 | - | TRBJ2-3
TGCGCCAGCAGCCCGGGGGGGTCAGACCGAGAAAAACTGTTTTTT | CASSPGGSDREKLFF | - | TRBV5-1 | - | TRBJ1-4
TGTGCCAGCAGCTTAAAGACAGGGGCGGCCGAGCAGTACTTC | CASSLKTGAAEQYF | TRBD1 | TRBV5-4 | - | TRBJ2-7
TGTGCCAGCAGTGACCCAGGCGGGAGGGCGGCAGATACGCAGTATTTT | CASSDPGGRAADTQYF | TRBD2 | TRBV6-4 | - | TRBJ2-3
TGTGCCAGTAGTAAGCAGGGCATGAGCACTGAAGCTTTCTTT | CASSKQGMSTEAFF | - | TRBV19 | - | TRBJ1-1
TGTGCCAGCAGCGTAGAGCTGGGCCCGGGAGGCTACACCTTC | CASSVELGPGGYTF | - | TRBV9 | - | TRBJ1-2
TGTGCCAGCAGCGCCCGGACAGGGGATGGAGGCGGCTACACCTTC | CASSARTGDGGGYTF | TRBD1 | TRBV11-2 | - | TRBJ1-2
TGTGCCAGCAGCTACCTAGGACAGTTTGAGCAGTTCTTC | CASSYLGQFEQFF | - | TRBV7-8 | - | TRBJ2-1
TGCGCCAGCAGCTTGGACGTAGGGGGCGATGAGCAGTTCTTC | CASSLDVGGDEQFF | TRBD1 | TRBV5-1 | - | TRBJ2-1
TGTGCCAGTAGTACAGGGTATGAGAACACTGAAGCTTTCTTT | CASSTGYENTEAFF | - | TRBV19 | - | TRBJ1-1
TGTGCCAGCAGTGAATCAGGGGACAGCATACGGAATGAGCAGTTCTTC | CASSESGDSIRNEQFF | TRBD1 | TRBV25-1 | - | TRBJ2-1
TGCAGCGTTGATCACGGGAGGGGCTCGTTCTTC | CSVDHGRGSFF | TRBD2 | TRBV29-1 | - | TRBJ2-1
TGTGCCAGCAGTGATTCGAGCGGGGGGACCTACAATGAGCAGTTCTTC | CASSDSSGGTYNEQFF | TRBD2 | TRBV2 | - | TRBJ2-1
TGTGCCAGCAAACTAGAGGGAGGGGATGGCTACACCTTC | CASKLEGGDGYTF | - | TRBV6-6 | - | TRBJ1-2
TGTGCCATCACGACGGACAGTCGGCTCTACGAGCAGTACTTC | CAITTDSRLYEQYF | - | TRBV10-3 | few | TRBJ2-7
TGTGCCAGCAGCCAACAGGGAGGTCTGTTTTTT | CASSQQGGLFF | - | TRBV3-1/TRBV3-2 | - | TRBJ1-4
TGTGCCACTAGACAGGGAGGGAACACCGGGGAGCTGTTTTTT | CATRQGGNTGELFF | - | TRBV10-3 | - | TRBJ2-2
TGTGCCAGCAGCCGAAGACTAGCGGGACGCACAGATACGCAGTATTTT | CASSRRLAGRTDTQYF | TRBD2 | TRBV11-2 | once | TRBJ2-3
TGTGCCTCGAACATACAGGGAACCCATGAGCCCCAGCATTTT | CASNIQGTHEPQHF | - | TRBV19 | once | TRBJ1-5